This TCR beta chain was recovered during a study of blood T cell repertoires in COVID-19. This clone was recorded once. Profiled with immunoSEQ multiplex PCR; TCRdb holds only in-frame clones, not every one. The table includes 300,000 to 400,000 clones, less than 85% detected once. The junction had 4 bases not matched to a gene; V was cut back by 3 bases and J by 8 bases. In germline, CDR1 is MDHEN, CDR2 SYDVKM. CDR3 length: 14 amino acids. The TCR sequence derives from a woman in her 30s who had been exposed to COVID-19. The V call is TRBV28, the J call TRBJ2-1; TRBD1 agrees at 10 bases. Sequenced: PBMCs or T cells enriched from blood (not recorded which). CDR3 loop: CASSFRDRGDEQFF. CDR3 nucleotides: TGTGCCAGCAGTTTTCGGGACAGGGGCGATGAGCAGTTCTTC.